A single sample is the source of the 12 T cell receptor beta chains below, sequenced in a study of blood T cells in healthy people across ages. A second about 7 to 12 cycle PCR used barcoded and J-beta primers. Each CDR3 protein gets one entry after TCRdb re-called the 5' RACE reads with MiXCR. The table has about 690,000 distinct CDR3 sequences, 40% to 45% seen once; the top ten hold approximately 29%. Sequenced sample: blood. Receptor source: an elderly man in good health.

The chain employs TRBV7-2 and TRBJ1-2; TRBD1 is a possible D gene (6 bases). Trimming left V 4 bases short and J 8 bases short, with 17 bases between. Germline CDR1 is SGHTA and CDR2 is FQGNSA. The length of the CDR3 is 14 residues. Here the CDR3 reads CASSSGGTVGGYTF. CDR3 nucleotides: TGTGCCAGCAGCTCCGGGGGCACGGTAGGGGGCTACACCTTC.

This clonotype came up once. A read error may be the cause here, since a much bigger clone is one base away. The chain recombines TRBV29-1 with TRBJ2-5; D might be TRBD1 (6 bases). Germline CDR1 is SQVTM and CDR2 is ANQGSEA. Trimming took 2 bases from V and 7 from J, leaving 11 bases between them. The CDR3 runs 12 residues. The CDR3 DNA reads as TGCAGCGTTGAATCACAGGGAACGACCCAGTACTTC. Its translation: CSVESQGTTQYF.

This clonotype occurred a few times. The J gene is TRBJ2-3, the V gene TRBV11-2; no definite D call. Germline V gene sequence: CDR1 SGHAT, CDR2 FQNNGV. This CDR3 has 12 residues. Trimming took off 5 bases at V and 7 bases at J, with 10 bases between the two ends. The CDR3 coding sequence is TGTGCCAGCAGCACTCCCCTGTATACGCAGTATTTT. It is translated as CASSTPLYTQYF.

This clonotype was detected a few times. V gene TRBV14 combines with J gene TRBJ2-7; TRBD1 aligns across 9 bases. V gave up 4 bases and J gave up 5 bases; unmatched junction bases: 9. The length of the CDR3 is 15 residues. Germline values: CDR1 SGHDN, CDR2 FVKESK. CDR3 in amino acids: CASSRPGQGNNEQYF. The CDR3 DNA sequence: TGTGCCAGCAGCCGGCCGGGACAGGGAAACAACGAGCAGTACTTC.

A few counts support this clonotype. The rearrangement uses TRBV6-6 and TRBJ1-2, with no clear D. CDR1 MNHNY and CDR2 SVGAGI come from the germline V gene (reference sequence). The CDR3 is made up of 15 amino acids. V lost 0 bases, J lost 4 bases, and 12 bases lay in between. The CDR3 DNA reads as TGTGCCAGCAGTTACTCGAACCCGGCAGTCTATGGCTACACCTTC. It yields the protein CASSYSNPAVYGYTF.

This clonotype was found a few times. The V and J genes are TRBV7-9 and TRBJ2-7; D perhaps matches TRBD2 (5 bases). This CDR3 is 12 amino acids long. V lost 3 bases and J 4 bases, leaving 7 bases between the germline ends. The V gene's germline CDR1 is SEHNR and CDR2 FQNEAQ (reference sequence). In DNA form, the CDR3 reads TGTGCCAGCAGCTTCACGGGATACGAGCAGTACTTC. As protein: CASSFTGYEQYF.

This clonotype was recorded a few times. The genes are TRBV7-9 and TRBJ1-4; D call uncertain. CDR3 length: 14 amino acids. Germline V gives CDR1 SEHNR, CDR2 FQNEAQ (reference sequence). V was cut by 3 bases and J by 5 bases, with 10 bases left in between. In DNA form, the CDR3 reads TGTGCCAGCAGCTTTCTAACGGCGAATGAAAAACTGTTTTTT. This codes for CASSFLTANEKLFF.

This chain uses TRBV20-1 with TRBJ2-4; the D is unclear. The J call is uncertain, as TRBJ2-5 better fits the DNA end. The CDR3 runs to 12 residues. Germline CDR1 DFQATT, CDR2 SNEGSKA (reference sequence). CDR3 DNA: TGCAGTGCCGCGACTCGACAAGAGACCCAGTACTTC. Encoded protein: CSAATRQETQYF.

This chain connects TRBV11-2 to TRBJ2-1; tentative D call: TRBD1 (6 bases). This CDR3 is 17 amino acids long. The germline gives CDR1 SGHAT, CDR2 FQNNGV. V lost 3 bases to trimming and J lost 0 bases, with 15 bases between them. The CDR3 DNA sequence: TGTGCCAGCAGCTTTTTTCCTACAGGGAGCTCCTACAATGAGCAGTTCTTC. Translated, it gives CASSFFPTGSSYNEQFF.

This clonotype has more than one count but fewer than ten. The chain employs TRBV7-9 and TRBJ1-5, with 10 bases that match TRBD1. The CDR3 loop spans 17 amino acids. J was trimmed by 1 base and V by 5 bases; bases with no gene match: 8. Germline V lookup: CDR1 SEHNR, CDR2 FQNEAQ (reference sequence). The CDR3 here is CASSLGGTGASNQPQHF. DNA of the CDR3: TGTGCCAGCAGCCTAGGTGGGACAGGGGCAAGCAATCAGCCCCAGCATTTT.

The genes are TRBV12-3 or TRBV12-4 and TRBJ1-4; 7 nucleotides match TRBD1. The V segment lost 4 bases and the J segment 8 bases; nucleotides outside the gene matches: 7. The CDR3 consists of 14 residues. The CDR3 sequence is CASSSTGFLEKLFF. The CDR3, as DNA: TGTGCCAGCAGTTCGACAGGGTTTTTAGAAAAACTGTTTTTT.

The rearrangement links TRBV6-1 to TRBJ2-5; 12 bases are shared with TRBD2. The CDR3 totals 17 residues. With V trimmed by 6 bases and J by 4 bases, 12 bases remained unmatched. CDR1 is MNHNS and CDR2 is SASEGT in the germline V gene. The chain's CDR3 is CASSPRPSGGALETQYF. For the CDR3, the DNA is TGTGCCAGCAGCCCACGTCCTAGCGGGGGGGCCTTAGAGACCCAGTACTTC.